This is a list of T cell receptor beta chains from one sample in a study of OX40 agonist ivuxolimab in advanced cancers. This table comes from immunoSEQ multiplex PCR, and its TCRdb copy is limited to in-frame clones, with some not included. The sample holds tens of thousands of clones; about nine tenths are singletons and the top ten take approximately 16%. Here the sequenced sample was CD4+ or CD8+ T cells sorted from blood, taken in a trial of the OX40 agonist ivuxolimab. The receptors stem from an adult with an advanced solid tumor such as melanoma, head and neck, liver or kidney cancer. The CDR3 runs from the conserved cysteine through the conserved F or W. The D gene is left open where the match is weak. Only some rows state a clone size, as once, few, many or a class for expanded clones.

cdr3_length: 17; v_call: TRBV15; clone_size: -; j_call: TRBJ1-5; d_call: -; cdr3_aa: CATSRDRGISGNQPQHF; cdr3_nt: TGTGCCACCAGCAGAGATCGGGGGATTTCGGGCAATCAGCCCCAGCATTTT
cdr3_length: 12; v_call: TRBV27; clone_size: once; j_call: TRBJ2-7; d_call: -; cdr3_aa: CASSSGHYEQYF; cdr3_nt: TGTGCCAGCAGTTCGGGACACTACGAGCAGTACTTC
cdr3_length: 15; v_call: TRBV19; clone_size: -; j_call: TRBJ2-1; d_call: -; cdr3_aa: CASSYAGVAYNEQFF; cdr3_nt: TGTGCCAGTAGTTACGCAGGGGTTGCCTACAATGAGCAGTTCTTC
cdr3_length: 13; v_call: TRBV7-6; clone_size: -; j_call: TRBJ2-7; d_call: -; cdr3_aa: CASSPQTGYEQYF; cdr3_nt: TGTGCCAGCAGCCCTCAGACAGGTTACGAGCAGTACTTC
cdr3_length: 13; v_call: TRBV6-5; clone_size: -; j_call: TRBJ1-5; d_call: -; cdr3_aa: CASSSDTTRPQHF; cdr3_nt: TGTGCCAGCAGTTCCGACACCACGCGGCCCCAGCATTTT
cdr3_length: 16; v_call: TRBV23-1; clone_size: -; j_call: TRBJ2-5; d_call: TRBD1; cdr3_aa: CASSQSRGTGIKTQYF; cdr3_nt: TGCGCCAGCAGTCAATCAAGAGGGACAGGGATAAAGACCCAGTACTTC
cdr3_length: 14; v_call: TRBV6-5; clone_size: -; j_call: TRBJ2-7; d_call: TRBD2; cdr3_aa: CASTPGAGGYEQYF; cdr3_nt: TGTGCCAGCACTCCTGGGGCGGGAGGATACGAGCAGTACTTC
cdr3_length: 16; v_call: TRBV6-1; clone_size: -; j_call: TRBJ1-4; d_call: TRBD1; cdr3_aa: CASSQGQGRINEKLFF; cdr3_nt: TGTGCCAGCAGTCAAGGACAGGGGCGAATTAATGAAAAACTGTTTTTT
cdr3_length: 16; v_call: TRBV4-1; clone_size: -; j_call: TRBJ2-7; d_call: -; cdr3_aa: CASSQVRRLPTYEQYF; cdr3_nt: TGCGCCAGCAGCCAAGTTCGTAGGCTACCCACCTACGAGCAGTACTTC
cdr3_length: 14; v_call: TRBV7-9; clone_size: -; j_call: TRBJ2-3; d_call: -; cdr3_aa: CASSVGVGTDTQYF; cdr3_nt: TGTGCCAGCAGCGTGGGGGTCGGCACAGATACGCAGTATTTT
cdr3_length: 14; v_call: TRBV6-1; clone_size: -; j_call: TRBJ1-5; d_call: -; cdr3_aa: CASSQFASNQPQHF; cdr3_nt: TGTGCCAGCAGTCAGTTTGCTAGCAATCAGCCCCAGCATTTT
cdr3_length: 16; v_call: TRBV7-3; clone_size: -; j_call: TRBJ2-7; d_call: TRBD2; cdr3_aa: CASSLVGRLAASSQYF; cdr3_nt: TGTGCCAGCAGCTTAGTTGGTCGGCTAGCGGCCTCTAGCCAGTACTTC
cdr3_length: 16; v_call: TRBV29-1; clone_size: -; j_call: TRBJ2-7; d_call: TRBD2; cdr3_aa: CSVAGLWLAGSHEQYF; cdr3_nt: TGCAGCGTTGCCGGTTTGTGGCTAGCGGGATCCCACGAGCAGTACTTC
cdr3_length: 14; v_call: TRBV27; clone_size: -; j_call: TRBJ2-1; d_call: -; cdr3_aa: CASSFRTQYNEQFF; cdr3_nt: TGTGCCAGCAGTTTCCGGACCCAATACAATGAGCAGTTCTTC
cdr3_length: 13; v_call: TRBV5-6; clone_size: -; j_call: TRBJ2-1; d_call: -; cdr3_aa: CASSPDISNEQFF; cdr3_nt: TGTGCCAGCAGCCCGGACATAAGCAATGAGCAGTTCTTC
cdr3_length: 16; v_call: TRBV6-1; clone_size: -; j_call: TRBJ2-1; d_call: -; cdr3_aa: CASRESLAFAYNEQFF; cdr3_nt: TGTGCCAGCAGAGAATCGCTAGCGTTTGCCTACAATGAGCAGTTCTTC
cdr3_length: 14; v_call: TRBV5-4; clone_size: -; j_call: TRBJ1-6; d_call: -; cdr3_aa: CASSFRRGDSPLHF; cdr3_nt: TGTGCCAGCAGCTTCCGACGGGGAGATTCACCCCTCCACTTT
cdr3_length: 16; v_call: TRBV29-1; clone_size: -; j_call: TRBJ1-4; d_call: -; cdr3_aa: CSVISADSGNGEKLFF; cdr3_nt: TGCAGCGTTATAAGTGCCGACTCCGGTAACGGGGAAAAACTGTTTTTT
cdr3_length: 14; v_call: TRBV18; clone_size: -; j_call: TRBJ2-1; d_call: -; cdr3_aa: CASSPQGGGSEQFF; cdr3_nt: TGTGCCAGCTCACCCCAGGGGGGCGGGTCGGAGCAGTTCTTC
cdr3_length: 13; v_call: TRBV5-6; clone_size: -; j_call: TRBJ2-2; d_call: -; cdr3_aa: CASSLTEVGELFF; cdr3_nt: TGTGCCAGCAGCTTGACGGAGGTCGGGGAGCTGTTTTTT
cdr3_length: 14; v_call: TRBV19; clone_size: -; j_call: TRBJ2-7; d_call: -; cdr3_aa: CASSIGLDGYEQYF; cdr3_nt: TGTGCCAGTAGTATCGGGTTGGACGGCTACGAGCAGTACTTC
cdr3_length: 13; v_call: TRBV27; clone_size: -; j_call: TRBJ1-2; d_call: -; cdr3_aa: CASSFSQSYGYTF; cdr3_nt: TGTGCCAGCAGTTTTTCCCAGAGCTATGGCTACACCTTC
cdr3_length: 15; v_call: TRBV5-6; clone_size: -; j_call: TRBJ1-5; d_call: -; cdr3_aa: CASSLAGYSNQPQHF; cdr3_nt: TGTGCCAGCAGCTTGGCGGGGTATAGCAATCAGCCCCAGCATTTT
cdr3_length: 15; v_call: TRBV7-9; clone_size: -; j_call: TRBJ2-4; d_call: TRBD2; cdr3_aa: CAIHKYSGTKNIQYF; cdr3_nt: TGTGCCATCCACAAGTATAGCGGGACAAAAAACATTCAGTACTTC
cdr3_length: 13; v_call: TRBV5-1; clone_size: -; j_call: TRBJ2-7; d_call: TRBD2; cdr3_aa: CASSSLDGREQYF; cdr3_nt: TGCGCCAGCAGCTCCTTGGACGGGAGGGAGCAGTACTTC
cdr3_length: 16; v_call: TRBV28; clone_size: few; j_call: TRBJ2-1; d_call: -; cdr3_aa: CASSLFRGIYYNEQFF; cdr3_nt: TGTGCCAGCAGTTTATTTCGGGGTATTTACTACAATGAGCAGTTCTTC
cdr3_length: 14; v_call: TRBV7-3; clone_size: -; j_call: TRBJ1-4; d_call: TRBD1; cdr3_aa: CASSLGTGNEKLFF; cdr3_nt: TGTGCCAGCAGCTTAGGGACAGGGAATGAAAAACTGTTTTTT
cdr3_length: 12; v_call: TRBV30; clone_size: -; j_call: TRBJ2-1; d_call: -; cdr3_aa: CAWRGYYNEQFF; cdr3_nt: TGTGCCTGGAGGGGCTACTACAATGAGCAGTTCTTC
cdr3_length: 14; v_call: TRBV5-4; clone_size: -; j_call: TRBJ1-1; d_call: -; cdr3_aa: CASSLDSLNTEAFF; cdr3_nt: TGTGCCAGCAGCTTGGACAGTTTGAACACTGAAGCTTTCTTT
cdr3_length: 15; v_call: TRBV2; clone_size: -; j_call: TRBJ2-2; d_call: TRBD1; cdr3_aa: CASKSTGRGTGELFF; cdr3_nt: TGTGCCAGCAAATCGACAGGGCGAGGCACCGGGGAGCTGTTTTTT
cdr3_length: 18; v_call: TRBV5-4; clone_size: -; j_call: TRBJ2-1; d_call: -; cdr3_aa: CASSFWGQGDQTRNEQFF; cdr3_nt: TGTGCCAGCAGCTTTTGGGGTCAAGGGGACCAAACGAGGAATGAGCAGTTCTTC
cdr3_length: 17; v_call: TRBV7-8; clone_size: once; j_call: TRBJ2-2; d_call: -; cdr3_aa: CASSFGGRNSGTGELFF; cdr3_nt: TGTGCCAGCAGCTTCGGGGGACGTAACTCTGGCACCGGGGAGCTGTTTTTT
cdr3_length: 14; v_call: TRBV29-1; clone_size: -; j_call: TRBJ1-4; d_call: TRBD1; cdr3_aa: CSVGRDRDGEKLFF; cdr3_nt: TGCAGCGTGGGCCGGGACAGGGATGGTGAAAAACTGTTTTTT
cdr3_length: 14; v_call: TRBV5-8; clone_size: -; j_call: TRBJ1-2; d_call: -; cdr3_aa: CASRTINGGRGYTF; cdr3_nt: TGTGCCAGCAGAACCATCAATGGGGGCCGTGGCTACACCTTC
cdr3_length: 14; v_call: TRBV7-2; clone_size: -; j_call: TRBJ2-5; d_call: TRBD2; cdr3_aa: CASSLRGGLETQYF; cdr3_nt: TGTGCCAGCAGCCTACGGGGGGGGCTAGAGACCCAGTACTTC
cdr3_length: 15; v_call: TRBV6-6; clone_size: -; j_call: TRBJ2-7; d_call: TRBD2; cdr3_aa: CASSYSGLAVYEQYF; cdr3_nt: TGTGCCAGCAGTTACTCGGGACTAGCGGTCTACGAGCAGTACTTC
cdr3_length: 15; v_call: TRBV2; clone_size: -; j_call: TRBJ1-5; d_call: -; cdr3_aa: CASSEILTGGQPQHF; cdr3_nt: TGTGCCAGCAGTGAAATTTTAACAGGAGGTCAGCCCCAGCATTTT
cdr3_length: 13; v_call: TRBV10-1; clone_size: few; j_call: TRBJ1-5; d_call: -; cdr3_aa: CASRRQVHQPQHF; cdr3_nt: TGCGCCAGCAGGCGACAGGTACATCAGCCCCAGCATTTT
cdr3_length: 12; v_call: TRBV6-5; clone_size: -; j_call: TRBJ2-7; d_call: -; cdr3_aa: CASSYQGNEQYF; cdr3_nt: TGTGCCAGCAGTTACCAGGGAAACGAGCAGTACTTC
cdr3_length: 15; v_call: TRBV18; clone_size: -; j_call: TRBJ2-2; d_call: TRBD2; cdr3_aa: CASSGGGTNTGELFF; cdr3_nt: TGTGCCAGCTCAGGCGGGGGAACGAACACCGGGGAGCTGTTTTTT
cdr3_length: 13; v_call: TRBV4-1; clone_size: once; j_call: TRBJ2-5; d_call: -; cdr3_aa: CASSQQGTETQYF; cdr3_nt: TGCGCCAGCAGCCAGCAGGGGACTGAGACCCAGTACTTC
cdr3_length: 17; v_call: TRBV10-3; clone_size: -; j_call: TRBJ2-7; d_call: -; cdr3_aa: CAISEPLEGTVSNEQYF; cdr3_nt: TGTGCCATCAGTGAGCCATTGGAGGGGACCGTTAGCAACGAGCAGTACTTC
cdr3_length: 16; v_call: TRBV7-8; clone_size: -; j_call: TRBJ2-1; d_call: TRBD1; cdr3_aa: CASSSLFGTGYNEQFF; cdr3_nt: TGTGCCAGCAGCTCCCTCTTCGGGACAGGATACAATGAGCAGTTCTTC
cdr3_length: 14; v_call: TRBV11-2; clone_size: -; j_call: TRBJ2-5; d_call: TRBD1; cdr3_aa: CASSSYRGRETQYF; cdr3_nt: TGTGCCAGCAGCTCTTACAGGGGTAGGGAGACCCAGTACTTC
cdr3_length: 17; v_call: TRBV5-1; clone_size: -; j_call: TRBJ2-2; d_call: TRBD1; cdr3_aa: CASSLVIDRGDTGELFF; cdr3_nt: TGCGCCAGCAGCTTGGTAATCGACAGGGGGGACACCGGGGAGCTGTTTTTT
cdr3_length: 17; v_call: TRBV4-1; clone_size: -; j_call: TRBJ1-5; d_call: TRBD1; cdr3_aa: CASSQVATGGIDQPQHF; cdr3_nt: TGCGCCAGCAGCCAAGTAGCGACAGGGGGAATAGATCAGCCCCAGCATTTT
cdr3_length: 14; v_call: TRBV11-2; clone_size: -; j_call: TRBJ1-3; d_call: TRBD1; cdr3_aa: CASSTGTGVNTIYF; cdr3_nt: TGTGCCAGCAGCACCGGGACAGGAGTAAACACCATATATTTT
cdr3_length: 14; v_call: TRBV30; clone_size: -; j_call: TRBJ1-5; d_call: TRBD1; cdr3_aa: CAWSTGQGPQPQHF; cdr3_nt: TGTGCCTGGAGTACCGGACAGGGCCCTCAGCCCCAGCATTTT
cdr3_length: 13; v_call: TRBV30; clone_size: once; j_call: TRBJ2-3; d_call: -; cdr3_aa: CAWSQGQRDTQYF; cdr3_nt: TGTGCCTGGAGCCAGGGACAAAGGGATACGCAGTATTTT
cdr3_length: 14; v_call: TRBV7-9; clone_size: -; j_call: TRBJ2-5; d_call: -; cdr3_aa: CASSKEVDSRTQYF; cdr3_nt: TGTGCCAGCAGCAAAGAAGTGGATTCACGGACCCAGTACTTC
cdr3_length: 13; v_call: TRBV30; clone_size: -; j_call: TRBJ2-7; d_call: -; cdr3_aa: CAWSVQHSYEQYF; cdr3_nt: TGTGCCTGGAGTGTACAGCACTCCTACGAGCAGTACTTC
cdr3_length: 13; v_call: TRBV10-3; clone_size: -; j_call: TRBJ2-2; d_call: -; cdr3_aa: CAISEFGSGELFF; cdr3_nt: TGTGCCATCAGTGAGTTTGGGTCCGGGGAGCTGTTTTTT
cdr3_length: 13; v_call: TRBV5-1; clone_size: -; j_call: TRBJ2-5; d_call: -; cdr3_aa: CASSFLYQETQYF; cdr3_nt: TGCGCCAGCAGCTTTCTTTACCAAGAGACCCAGTACTTC
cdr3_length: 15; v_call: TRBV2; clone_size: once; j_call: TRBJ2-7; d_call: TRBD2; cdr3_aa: CASRAGLAGSYEQYF; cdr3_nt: TGTGCCAGCAGGGCGGGACTAGCGGGATCCTACGAGCAGTACTTC